Listed below are T cell receptor beta chains from one sample, sequenced in a study of human T cells and chemical hapten exposure. TCRdb re-derived calls from the RACE reads in MiXCR, one entry per CDR3 protein. Here the sample spans some 98,000 distinct CDR3 sequences, about 10% being singletons. Sequences were derived from whole blood, sampled in connection with sensitization to the hapten diphenylcyclopropenone (DPC). Receptors were obtained from a woman in her sixties with alopecia areata. Some clones in this sample may be carry-over from other donors' samples. Both conserved end residues are part of each CDR3. Each record gives: clone size, J gene, V gene, D gene, CDR3 protein, CDR3 DNA. A D gene is named only where the DNA matches it firmly. The listing skips clone size in some rows; elsewhere it reads once, few, many or a size class.

many,TRBJ2-7,TRBV6-2/TRBV6-3,-,CASSLWRGPTYEQYF,TGTGCCAGCAGTTTATGGAGGGGGCCAACCTACGAGCAGTACTTC
-,TRBJ2-3,TRBV11-2,TRBD2,CASSGGGTSYPDTQYF,TGTGCCAGCAGCGGGGGAGGGACTAGCTACCCAGATACGCAGTATTTT
many,TRBJ1-6,TRBV12-3/TRBV12-4,-,CASSLTDGYNSPLHF,TGTGCCAGCAGTCTAACTGATGGCTATAATTCACCCCTCCACTTT
many,TRBJ2-1,TRBV4-1,-,CASSHSGRRYYNEQFF,TGCGCCAGCAGTCATTCGGGCAGGAGGTACTACAATGAGCAGTTCTTC
few,TRBJ1-2,TRBV3-1,TRBD1,CASSPGTGGRGYGYTF,TGTGCCAGCAGCCCCGGGACAGGGGGCCGTGGGTATGGCTACACCTTC
-,TRBJ2-3,TRBV3-1,-,CASSQGHPSTDTQYF,TGTGCCAGCAGCCAAGGGCATCCTAGCACAGATACGCAGTATTTT
-,TRBJ1-1,TRBV7-9,-,CASSLDPFTEAFF,TGTGCCAGCAGCTTAGATCCGTTCACTGAAGCTTTCTTT
many,TRBJ2-2,TRBV3-1,-,CASSQDRDSANTGELFF,TGTGCCAGCAGCCAAGATCGGGACTCCGCGAACACCGGGGAGCTGTTTTTT
few,TRBJ2-1,TRBV29-1,-,CSVFRWGYHNEQFF,TGCAGCGTTTTTAGGTGGGGTTACCACAATGAGCAGTTCTTC
-,TRBJ2-7,TRBV27,-,CASSFVGSYEQYF,TGTGCCAGCAGTTTTGTGGGGTCCTACGAGCAGTACTTC
many,TRBJ1-1,TRBV29-1,-,CSVTRRTLNTEAFF,TGCAGCGTAACGCGCAGGACCCTGAACACTGAAGCTTTCTTT
-,TRBJ1-5,TRBV7-2,TRBD1,CASSSQGFVVQPQHF,TGTGCCAGCAGTTCACAGGGGTTCGTCGTGCAGCCCCAGCATTTT
many,TRBJ1-1,TRBV5-1,-,CASSLARGLSTEAFF,TGCGCCAGCAGCTTGGCTCGGGGGTTGAGTACTGAAGCTTTCTTT
many,TRBJ2-1,TRBV5-5,-,CASSQAGHGPFF,TGTGCCAGCAGCCAAGCCGGACATGGTCCGTTCTTC
-,TRBJ1-1,TRBV30,-,CAWLSLVGTEAFF,TGTGCCTGGCTTTCGTTAGTGGGTACTGAAGCTTTCTTT
-,TRBJ2-1,TRBV4-1,TRBD1,CASSQWGQLDNEQFF,TGCGCCAGCAGCCAATGGGGACAGCTAGACAATGAGCAGTTCTTC
many,TRBJ2-7,TRBV28,-,CASRKGGAAYEQYF,TGTGCCAGCAGAAAGGGGGGGGCCGCCTACGAGCAGTACTTC
many,TRBJ2-7,TRBV5-1,TRBD1,CASSLAGQGYSYEQYF,TGCGCCAGCAGCTTGGCCGGACAGGGTTACTCCTACGAGCAGTACTTC
many,TRBJ2-7,TRBV11-2,TRBD1,CASSFQVGTVRYEQYF,TGTGCCAGCAGCTTCCAGGTTGGGACAGTCCGTTACGAGCAGTACTTC
-,TRBJ1-4,TRBV5-1,TRBD1,CASSYGQGPQEKLFF,TGCGCCAGCAGCTACGGACAGGGGCCTCAGGAAAAACTGTTTTTT
-,TRBJ1-1,TRBV7-9,TRBD1,CASSLRTGGNTEAFF,TGTGCCAGCAGCCTAAGGACAGGGGGCAACACTGAAGCTTTCTTT
-,TRBJ2-7,TRBV29-1,-,CSVWRDYEQYF,TGCAGCGTTTGGCGCGACTACGAGCAGTACTTC
-,TRBJ1-2,TRBV14,-,CASSQVSADYGYTF,TGTGCCAGCAGCCAAGTGTCGGCCGACTATGGCTACACCTTC
-,TRBJ2-7,TRBV13,-,CASSSSLGGEQYF,TGTGCCAGCAGCTCTTCACTAGGGGGCGAGCAGTACTTC
-,TRBJ1-2,TRBV3-1,TRBD1,CASSQDLLVQGVYGYTF,TGTGCCAGCAGCCAAGATCTACTTGTACAGGGGGTCTATGGCTACACCTTC
few,TRBJ2-7,TRBV20-1,-,CSAGGPGDTPYF,TGCAGTGCCGGAGGTCCAGGGGACACCCCGTACTTC
once,TRBJ1-1,TRBV11-1,TRBD1,CASSRRTGETEAFF,TGTGCCAGCAGCAGGCGGACAGGGGAGACTGAAGCTTTCTTT
-,TRBJ1-2,TRBV20-1,-,CSASGQYYGYTF,TGCAGTGCTAGCGGACAGTATTATGGCTACACCTTC
many,TRBJ2-1,TRBV7-6,TRBD2,CASSSILAGGNNEQFF,TGTGCCAGCAGCTCGATACTAGCGGGGGGGAACAATGAGCAGTTCTTC